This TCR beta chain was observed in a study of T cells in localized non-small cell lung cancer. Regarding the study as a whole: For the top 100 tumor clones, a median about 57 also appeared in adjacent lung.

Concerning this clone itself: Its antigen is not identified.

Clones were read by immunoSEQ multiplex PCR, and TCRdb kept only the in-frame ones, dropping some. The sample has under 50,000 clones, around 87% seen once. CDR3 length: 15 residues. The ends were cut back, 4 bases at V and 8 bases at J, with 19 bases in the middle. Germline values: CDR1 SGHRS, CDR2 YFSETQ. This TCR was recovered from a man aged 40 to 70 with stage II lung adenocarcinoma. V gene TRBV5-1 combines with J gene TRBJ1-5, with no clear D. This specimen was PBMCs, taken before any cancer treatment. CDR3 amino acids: CASSVGISRPEPQHF. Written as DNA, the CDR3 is TGCGCCAGCAGCGTTGGGATAAGTCGGCCCGAGCCCCAGCATTTT.